A single TCR beta chain is shown here with its context. There is no known antigen for this receptor. Per-base quality was not reported, and no clone a single base away is much larger than it. As encoded in the germline V gene, CDR1 is MRHNA while CDR2 is SNTAGT. The CDR3, cysteine through phenylalanine, is 15 amino acids long. The kept DNA is CDR3 alone, 45 bases in frame from the first base. Germline trimming amounts to 0 bases on V and 1 base on J, with 0 as the count of junction bases outside the gene matches. Libraries were prepared through 5' RACE. The instrument given in TCRdb is Illumina HiSeq 2500. A second PCR of roughly 7 to 12 cycles was run with a J-beta primer mix and a sample-barcoded 5' primer. Each TCR beta cDNA molecule received a unique molecular identifier from a template-switch 5' adaptor carrying 12 random nucleotides. Each sample yielded at least 2.5 million CDR3-containing paired-end reads. First-strand cDNA synthesis was performed from all RNA using the Mint cDNA synthesis kit, with priming by a TRBC-specific oligonucleotide. Following uracil-DNA glycosylase treatment, a first 18-cycle PCR with universal primers M1SS and BC2_uni_R was performed on all cDNA. The authors processed their data as follows. For normalization, 1 million high-quality reads were randomly selected from each sample, with every read carrying a distinct molecular identifier. Instead of being binned into consensus sequences, reads with shared molecular identifiers were discarded. MiTCR, set to a Q25 quality threshold and the strictest error-elimination algorithm, was used for CDR3 identification, clonotype clustering and error correction. Lower-bound total TCR beta diversity was estimated with a nonparametric unseen species model using Euler transformation. TCRdb reprocessed the public reads (quality trimming at Q25 with fastp, clone calling with MiXCR) and kept in-frame beta chains. One record per CDR3 amino acid sequence lists the most common genes and DNA. The V and J calls were determined by TCRdb, not by the authors. The sample records hundreds of thousands of distinct CDR3 sequences, 52% of which are singletons. Together, the top ten hold roughly 12% of the sample.

The data are from a study of blood T cells in healthy people across ages (dated by TCRdb to between 2014 and 2016). At the level of the whole study: In model experiments, template switching captured roughly one uniquely barcoded TCR beta cDNA molecule for every two T cells. For two donors (one aged 18 to 29 and one aged 80 or older), the study analyzed two additional independent replicas of 1 million unique cDNA reads from the same blood draw. Age-related changes in TCR beta repertoire diversity were measured in the study by deep sequencing normalized with unique cDNA molecular identifiers. Four age groups were formed from the donors: young (average 16 years), middle-aged (approximately 40), aged (about 62) and long-lived (82). To avoid experimental bias, donors of different ages were spread randomly across the sequencing lanes.

Donors were 39 systemically healthy Caucasian individuals from Russia aged roughly 6 to 90 years. Approximately 10 milliliters of peripheral blood were collected from each donor into EDTA-treated Vacutainer tubes. Ficoll-Paque density-gradient centrifugation was used to isolate PBMCs, with at least 7 million obtained per sample. Total RNA was extracted from PBMCs with Trizol reagent, with at least 5.5 micrograms obtained per sample. Naive CD45RAhigh/CD27high T cell percentages were measured by flow cytometry on a PBMC aliquot from every donor. Study-wide conclusions, independent of this receptor: Bulk unsorted PBMC profiling prevented conclusive comparison of naive and antigen-experienced compartments. Total diversity estimates from one million sequenced T cells were considered lower bounds and underestimates. Donor CMV infection status was unknown, potentially confounding age-related changes in expanded clonotypes. There was a strong correlation between observed TCR beta diversity and the percentage of naive T cells measured by flow cytometry. Observed TCR beta diversity per million T cells fell roughly linearly with age, and a significant reduction was already apparent by age around 44. The long-lived group showed more naive CD4+ T cells, fewer expanded clones and increased TCR diversity than the aged group, suggesting age selection.

The sequencing input was blood. The chain is encoded by TRBV6-4 joined to TRBJ2-3; TRBD2 aligns with 8 central bases. The source of this sequence is a woman of 80 years or more in good health. The CDR3 protein: CASSDSRGGTDTQYF. The bases read TGTGCCAGCAGTGACTCGCGGGGGGGCACAGATACGCAGTATTTT.